The entry that follows covers one T cell receptor beta chain sequence. Its specificity is not known. The sample comes from a study of OX40 agonist ivuxolimab in advanced cancers. Study as a whole: The dose of intravenous ivuxolimab that patients received every 2 weeks ranged from 0.01 to 10 mg/kg. Of mixed ages from roughly 23 to 80 and averaging around 60 years, the group was just under 85% male.

Data came from immunoSEQ multiplex PCR; TCRdb stores just in-frame clones and leaves some out. Among more than 100,000 clones, around 89% were seen once, and the ten largest hold around 0.55%. The CDR3 runs 15 residues. V trimming: 3 bases; J trimming: 6 bases; junction bases outside the gene matches: 7. The germline CDR1 and CDR2 sequences are MDHEN and SYDVKM. Points from the study as a whole: Certain nonresponders likewise exhibited a low normalized T-cell clonal expansion.

The TCR originated in an adult with an advanced solid tumor such as melanoma, head and neck, liver or kidney cancer. This rearrangement joins TRBV28 to TRBJ1-4, with 7 bases matching TRBD1. Sequences were derived from CD4+ or CD8+ T cells sorted from blood, sampled in a trial of the OX40 agonist ivuxolimab. CDR3 nucleotide sequence: TGTGCCAGCAGTTTCCACGGACAGGCCGATGAAAAACTGTTTTTT. Translation gives CASSFHGQADEKLFF.